The rows below give T cell receptor beta chains drawn from one sample of a study of T and B cells in COVID-19 patients. Each CDR3 protein is one row after TCRdb ran MiXCR on the multiplex PCR reads. The sample yields 5,500 to 8,500 distinct CDR3 sequences, 20% to 25% seen once. The sample was blood. The receptor set was obtained from a human donor who had recovered from COVID-19. CDR3s include the opening cysteine and the closing phenylalanine or tryptophan. A D gene is named only where the DNA matches it firmly. Rows may omit the clone size; those that give it use once, few, many or a size class.

>NA|few|TRBJ2-2|TRBV24-1
CATSEGARGTGELFF
TGTGCCACCTCCGAAGGGGCTCGGGGCACCGGGGAGCTGTTTTTT
>TRBD1|medium-sized|TRBJ1-6|TRBV6-2/TRBV6-3
CASRSGGPVGQPLHF
TGTGCCAGCAGATCAGGGGGGCCGGTTGGCCAACCCCTCCACTTT
>NA|medium-sized|TRBJ2-2|TRBV6-6
CASNRVDTGELFF
TGTGCCAGCAACAGGGTCGACACCGGGGAGCTGTTTTTT
>NA|few|TRBJ1-1|TRBV6-4
CASSDRENTEAFF
TGTGCCAGCAGTGACAGGGAGAACACTGAAGCTTTCTTT
>NA|medium-sized|TRBJ2-7|TRBV19
CASSMNGGSEQYF
TGTGCCAGTAGTATGAATGGGGGTTCCGAGCAGTACTTC
>NA|NA|TRBJ2-7|TRBV25-1
CASSDLQAYEQYF
TGTGCCAGCAGTGATTTACAAGCATACGAGCAGTACTTC
>TRBD2|NA|TRBJ2-3|TRBV7-9
CASRASGGSDTQYF
TGTGCCAGCAGAGCTAGCGGGGGGTCAGATACGCAGTATTTT
>NA|medium-sized|TRBJ1-6|TRBV27
CASSSLPYGGNSPLHF
TGTGCCAGCAGTTCACTCCCCTATGGAGGGAATTCACCCCTCCACTTT
>TRBD2|NA|TRBJ2-3|TRBV6-5
CASSRSGGPDTQYF
TGTGCCAGCAGCCGAAGCGGGGGGCCAGATACGCAGTATTTT
>TRBD2|NA|TRBJ2-7|TRBV6-2/TRBV6-3
CASTRRTSVSYEQYF
TGTGCCAGCACCCGAAGGACTAGCGTATCCTACGAGCAGTACTTC
>TRBD2|medium-sized|TRBJ2-7|TRBV29-1
CSVTFGGGFSYEQYF
TGCAGCGTCACTTTTGGGGGGGGTTTCTCCTACGAGCAGTACTTC
>TRBD1|NA|TRBJ2-1|TRBV4-1
CASSRGGTGGFNEQFF
TGCGCCAGCAGCCGGGGGGGGACAGGGGGGTTCAATGAGCAGTTCTTC
>NA|many|TRBJ1-6|TRBV5-6
CASSLGTVAGSGSPLHF
TGTGCCAGCAGCCTGGGAACCGTGGCAGGTAGTGGTTCACCCCTCCACTTT
>NA|medium-sized|TRBJ2-2|TRBV27
CASSSTGELFF
TGTGCCAGCAGTTCCACCGGGGAGCTGTTTTTT
>TRBD1|NA|TRBJ1-5|TRBV7-9
CAADRGIDSNQPQHF
TGTGCAGCCGACAGGGGGATTGATAGCAATCAGCCCCAGCATTTT
>NA|NA|TRBJ2-5|TRBV11-2
CASSLAGKGGRETQYF
TGTGCCAGCAGCTTGGCGGGGAAGGGGGGGAGAGAGACCCAGTACTTC
>TRBD1|large|TRBJ2-7|TRBV29-1
CSVVSGTGVRHEQYF
TGCAGCGTTGTATCTGGGACAGGAGTCCGTCACGAGCAGTACTTC
>NA|many|TRBJ2-1|TRBV14
CASSQIYSEQFF
TGTGCCAGCAGCCAAATATATAGTGAGCAGTTCTTC
>TRBD1|NA|TRBJ2-7|TRBV28
CASSFEGALSYEQYF
TGTGCCAGCAGTTTTGAGGGGGCGTTAAGCTACGAGCAGTACTTC
>TRBD1|medium-sized|TRBJ1-5|TRBV27
CASSLRRGVGQPQHF
TGTGCCAGCAGTTTACGCAGGGGGGTGGGTCAGCCCCAGCATTTT
>NA|medium-sized|TRBJ1-2|TRBV19
CASSILRGAYGYTF
TGTGCCAGTAGTATTCTCCGGGGGGCGTATGGCTACACCTTC
>TRBD2|NA|TRBJ2-2|TRBV29-1
CSVAGVIAGGPGELFF
TGCAGCGTCGCTGGCGTAATAGCGGGGGGCCCCGGGGAGCTGTTTTTT